This TCR beta chain was retrieved from a study of T cell changes during pregnancy in multiple sclerosis. The table lists this clone with a few counts. The ends lost 6 bases at V and 5 bases at J; junction bases unmatched: 4. CDR3 length: 13 amino acids. Germline V gene lookup returns CDR1 GTSNPN and CDR2 SVGIG (reference sequence). The protocol was immunoSEQ multiplex PCR, while the TCRdb copy is restricted to in-frame clones and leaves out a portion. Seen here are 40,000 to 60,000 clones, 85% to 90% observed once, and the top ten hold approximately 1.5%. V gene TRBV30 combines with J gene TRBJ1-6; 7 bases agree with TRBD1. This material consisted of peripheral blood, taken in the first trimester of pregnancy. The clonotype originates from a female donor in good health, enrolled as a control in a pregnancy study. The CDR3 sequence: CACRDRNNSPLHF. CDR3 DNA sequence: TGTGCCTGCCGGGACAGAAATAATTCACCCCTCCACTTT.